This T cell receptor beta chain was captured in a study of cytomegalovirus exposure and HLA in healthy donors. Germline lookup yields CDR1 SGHNT and CDR2 YYREEE (reference sequence). V was trimmed by 2 bases and J by 4 bases, leaving 7 bases between them. The CDR3 loop spans 12 amino acids. PCR amplification relied on 60 Vbeta primers (plus 13 Jbeta primers). Sequencing was performed with immunoSEQ multiplex PCR; in TCRdb, only in-frame clones are kept and a portion is missing. The sample consists of under 110,000 clones, 65% to 80% of them appearing once. The V gene is TRBV5-4, the J gene TRBJ2-7; D gene ambiguous. The specimen sequenced was PBMCs. The clonotype comes from a woman aged 40 to 49 in good health and CMV-seronegative. The CDR3 loop reads CASSFNAYEQYF. The CDR3 bases are TGTGCCAGCAGCTTTAACGCGTACGAGCAGTACTTC.